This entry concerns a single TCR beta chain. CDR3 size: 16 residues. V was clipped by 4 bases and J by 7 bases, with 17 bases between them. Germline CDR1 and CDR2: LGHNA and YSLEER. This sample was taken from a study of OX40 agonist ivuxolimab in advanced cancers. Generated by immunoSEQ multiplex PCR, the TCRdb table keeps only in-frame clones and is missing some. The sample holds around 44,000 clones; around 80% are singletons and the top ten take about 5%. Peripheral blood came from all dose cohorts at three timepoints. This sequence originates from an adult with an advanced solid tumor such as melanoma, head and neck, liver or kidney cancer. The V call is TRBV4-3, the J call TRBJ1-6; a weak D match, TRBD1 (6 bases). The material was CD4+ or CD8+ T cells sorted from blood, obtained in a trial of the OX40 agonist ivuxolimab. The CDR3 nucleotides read TGCGCCAGCAGCCTCCTAGCAGGGACACCGAATTCACCCCTCCACTTT. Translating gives CASSLLAGTPNSPLHF.